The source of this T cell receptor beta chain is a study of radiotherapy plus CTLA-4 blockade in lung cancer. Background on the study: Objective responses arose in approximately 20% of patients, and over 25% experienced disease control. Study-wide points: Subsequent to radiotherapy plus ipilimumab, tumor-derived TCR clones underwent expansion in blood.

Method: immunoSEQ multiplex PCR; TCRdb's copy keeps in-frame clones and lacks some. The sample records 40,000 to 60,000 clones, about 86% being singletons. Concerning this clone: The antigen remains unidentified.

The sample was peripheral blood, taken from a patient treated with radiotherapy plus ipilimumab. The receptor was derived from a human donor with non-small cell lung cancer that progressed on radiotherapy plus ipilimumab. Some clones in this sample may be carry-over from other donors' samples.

CDR3 residues: CASGGTGVHNEQFF. The CDR3 nucleotides are TGCGCCAGCGGGGGGACAGGGGTCCACAATGAGCAGTTCTTC. V and J are TRBV5-1 and TRBJ2-1; 10 nucleotides agree with TRBD1. CDR3 length equals 14 residues. After removal of 7 bases from V and 5 bases from J, the junction contained 6 bases not matched to a gene. Germline loops: CDR1 SGHRS, CDR2 YFSETQ.